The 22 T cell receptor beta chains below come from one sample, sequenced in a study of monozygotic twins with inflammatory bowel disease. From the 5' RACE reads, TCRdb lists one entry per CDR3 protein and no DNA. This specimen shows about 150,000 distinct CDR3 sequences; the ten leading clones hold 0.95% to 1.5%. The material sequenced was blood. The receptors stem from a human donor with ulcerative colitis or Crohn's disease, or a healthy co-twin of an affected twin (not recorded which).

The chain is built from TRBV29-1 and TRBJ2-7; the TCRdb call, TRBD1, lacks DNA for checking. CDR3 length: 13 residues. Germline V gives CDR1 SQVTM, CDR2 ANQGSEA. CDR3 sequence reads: CSTSGRSSYEQYF.

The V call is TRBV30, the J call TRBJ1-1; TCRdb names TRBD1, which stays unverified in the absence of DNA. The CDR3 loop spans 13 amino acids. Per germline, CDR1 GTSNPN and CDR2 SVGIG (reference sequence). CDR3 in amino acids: CAIRDRGYTEAFF.

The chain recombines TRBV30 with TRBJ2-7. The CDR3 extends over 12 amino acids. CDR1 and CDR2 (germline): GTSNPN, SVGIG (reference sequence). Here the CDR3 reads CAWSVNRGEQYF.

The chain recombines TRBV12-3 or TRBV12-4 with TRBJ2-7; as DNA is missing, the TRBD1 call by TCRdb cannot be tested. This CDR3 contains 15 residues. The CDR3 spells CASSSEGGELDEQYF.

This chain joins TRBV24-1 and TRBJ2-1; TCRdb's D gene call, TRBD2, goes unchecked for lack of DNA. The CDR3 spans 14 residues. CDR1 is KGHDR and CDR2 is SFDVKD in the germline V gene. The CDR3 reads CATRTSGRANEQFF.

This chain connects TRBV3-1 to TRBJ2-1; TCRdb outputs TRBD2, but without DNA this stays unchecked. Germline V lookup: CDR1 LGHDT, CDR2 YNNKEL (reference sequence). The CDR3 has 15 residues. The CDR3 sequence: CASSHQLLAGGEQFF.

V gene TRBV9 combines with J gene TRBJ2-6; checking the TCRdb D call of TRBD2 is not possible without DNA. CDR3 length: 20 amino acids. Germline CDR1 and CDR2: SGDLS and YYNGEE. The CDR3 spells CASSVRGGGPLVSGANVLTF.

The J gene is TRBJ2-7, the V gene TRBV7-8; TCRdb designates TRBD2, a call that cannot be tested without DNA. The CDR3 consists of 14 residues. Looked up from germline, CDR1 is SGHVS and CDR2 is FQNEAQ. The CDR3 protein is CASSPRTHTYEQYF.

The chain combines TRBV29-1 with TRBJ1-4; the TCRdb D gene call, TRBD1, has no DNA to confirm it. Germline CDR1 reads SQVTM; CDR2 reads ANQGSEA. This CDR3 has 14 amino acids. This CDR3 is CSFKGGGTGEKLFF.

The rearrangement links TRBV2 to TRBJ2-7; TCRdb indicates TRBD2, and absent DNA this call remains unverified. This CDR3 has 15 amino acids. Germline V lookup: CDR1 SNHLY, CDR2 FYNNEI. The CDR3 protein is CASSLRTTRDGEQYF.

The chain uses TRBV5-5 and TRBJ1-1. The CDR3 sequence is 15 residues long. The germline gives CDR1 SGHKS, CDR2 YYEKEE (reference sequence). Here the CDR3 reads CASSTYGPRNTEAFF.

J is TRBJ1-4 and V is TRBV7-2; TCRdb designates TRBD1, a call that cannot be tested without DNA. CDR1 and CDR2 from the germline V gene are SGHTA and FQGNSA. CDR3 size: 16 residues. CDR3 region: CASSPGSRSRNEKLFF. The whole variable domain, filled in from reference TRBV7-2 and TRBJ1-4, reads GAGVSQSPSNKVTEKGKDVELRCDPISGHTALYWYRQSLGQGLEFLIYFQGNSAPDKSGLPSDRFSAERTGGSVSTLTIQRTQQEDSAVYLCASSPGSRSRNEKLFFGSGTQLSVL.

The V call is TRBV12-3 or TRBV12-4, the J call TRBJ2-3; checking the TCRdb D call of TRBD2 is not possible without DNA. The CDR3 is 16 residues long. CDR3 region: CASSPAGDSRGDTQYF.

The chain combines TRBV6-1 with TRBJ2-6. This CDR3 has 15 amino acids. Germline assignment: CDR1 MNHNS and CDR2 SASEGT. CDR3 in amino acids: CASSVWNTGANVLTF.

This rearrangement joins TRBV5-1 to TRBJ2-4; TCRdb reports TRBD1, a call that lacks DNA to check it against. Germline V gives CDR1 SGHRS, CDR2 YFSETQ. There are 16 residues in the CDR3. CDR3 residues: CASTQKTGGAGNIQYF.

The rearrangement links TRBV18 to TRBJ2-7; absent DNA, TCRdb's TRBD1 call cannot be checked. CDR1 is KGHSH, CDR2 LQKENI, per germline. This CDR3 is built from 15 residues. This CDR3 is CASSPLGPGTYEQYF.

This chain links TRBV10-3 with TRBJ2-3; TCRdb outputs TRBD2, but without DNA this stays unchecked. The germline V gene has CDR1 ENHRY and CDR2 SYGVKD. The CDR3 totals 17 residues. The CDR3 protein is CAISGLVGRESTDTQYF.

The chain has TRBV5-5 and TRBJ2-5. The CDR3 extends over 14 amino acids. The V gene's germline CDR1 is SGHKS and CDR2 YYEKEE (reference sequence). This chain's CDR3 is CASSLRAAWETQYF.

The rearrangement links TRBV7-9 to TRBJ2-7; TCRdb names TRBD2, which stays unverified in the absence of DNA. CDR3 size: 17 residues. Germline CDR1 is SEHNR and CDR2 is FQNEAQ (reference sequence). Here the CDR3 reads CASSFGLAGETSYEQYF.

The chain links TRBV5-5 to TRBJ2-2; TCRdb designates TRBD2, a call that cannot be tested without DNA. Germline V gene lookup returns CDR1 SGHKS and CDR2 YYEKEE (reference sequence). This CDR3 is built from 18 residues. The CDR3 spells CASSLAASGTTHTGELFF.

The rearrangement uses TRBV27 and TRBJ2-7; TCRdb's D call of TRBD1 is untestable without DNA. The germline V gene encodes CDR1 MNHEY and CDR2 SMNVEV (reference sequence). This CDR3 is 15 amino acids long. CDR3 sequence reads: CASSLLAGKTYEQYF.

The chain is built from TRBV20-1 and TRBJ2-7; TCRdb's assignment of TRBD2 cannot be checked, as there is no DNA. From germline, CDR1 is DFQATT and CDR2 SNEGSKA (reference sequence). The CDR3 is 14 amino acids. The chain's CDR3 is CSAQTSGTSYEQYF.